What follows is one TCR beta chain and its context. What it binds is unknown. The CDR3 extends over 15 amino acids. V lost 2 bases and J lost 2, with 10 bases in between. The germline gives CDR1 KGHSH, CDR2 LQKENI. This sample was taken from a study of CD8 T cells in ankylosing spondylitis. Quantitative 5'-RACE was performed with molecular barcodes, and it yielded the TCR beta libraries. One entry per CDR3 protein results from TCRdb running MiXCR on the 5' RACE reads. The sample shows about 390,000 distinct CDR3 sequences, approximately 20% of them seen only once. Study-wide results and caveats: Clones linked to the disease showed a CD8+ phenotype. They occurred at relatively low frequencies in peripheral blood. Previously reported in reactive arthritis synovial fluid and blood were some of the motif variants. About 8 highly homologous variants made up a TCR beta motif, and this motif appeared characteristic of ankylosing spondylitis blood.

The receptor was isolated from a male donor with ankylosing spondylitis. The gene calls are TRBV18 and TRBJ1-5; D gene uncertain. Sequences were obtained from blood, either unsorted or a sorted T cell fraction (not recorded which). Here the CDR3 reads CASSPDSNGNQPQHF. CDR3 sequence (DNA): TGTGCCAGCTCACCAGATAGTAATGGCAATCAGCCCCAGCATTTT.